The entry below gives a single TCR beta chain sequence along with its context. This sample is drawn from a study of stem cell transplantation in POMP-related autoinflammatory disease. Study information: Hypothesis: faulty thymoproteasomes impair CD8+ T-cell selection, skewing TRB repertoires. Neutrophil and platelet engraftment from the graft donor was 100% through one year after transplant.

TCRdb's table, derived via immunoSEQ multiplex PCR, lists solely in-frame clones and lacks some. The data hold tens of thousands of clones, with approximately 91% observed a single time. V was cut by 3 bases and J by 2 bases, with 14 bases left in between. The CDR3 covers 15 residues. Per germline, CDR1 SGHAT and CDR2 FQNNGV. This material consisted of CD4+ T cells from PBMCs, taken after stem cell transplantation. V usage is TRBV11-2 and J usage is TRBJ2-7; D not resolved. The TCR originated in a human patient with POMP-related autoinflammation and immune dysregulation (PRAID). Part of the T cell pool may stem from the graft donor. The CDR3 spells CASSFRVGHPYEQYF. The DNA of the CDR3 is TGTGCCAGCAGCTTTCGGGTCGGGCACCCCTACGAGCAGTACTTC.